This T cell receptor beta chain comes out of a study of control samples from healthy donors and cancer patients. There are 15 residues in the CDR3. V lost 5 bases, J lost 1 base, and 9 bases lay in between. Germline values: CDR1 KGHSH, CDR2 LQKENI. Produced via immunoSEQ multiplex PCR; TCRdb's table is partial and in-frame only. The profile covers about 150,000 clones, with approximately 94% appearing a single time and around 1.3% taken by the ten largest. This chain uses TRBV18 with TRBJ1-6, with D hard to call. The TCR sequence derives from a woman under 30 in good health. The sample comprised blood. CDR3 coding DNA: TGTGCCAGCTCATACGGGCAATCCTATAATTCACCCCTCCACTTT. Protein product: CASSYGQSYNSPLHF. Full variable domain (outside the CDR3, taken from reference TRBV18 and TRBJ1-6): NAGVMQNPRHLVRRRGQEARLRCSPMKGHSHVYWYRQLPEEGLKFMVYLQKENIIDESGMPKERFSAEFPKEGPSILRIQQVVRGDSAAYFCASSYGQSYNSPLHFGNGTRLTVT.